These T cell receptor beta chains were read from a single sample in a study of beta chain features in type 1 diabetes. Clones were sequenced by immunoSEQ multiplex PCR, and TCRdb holds only the in-frame ones, with some missing. The profile shows 300,000 to 400,000 clones, roughly 11% of them singletons. Sequenced material: naive CD4+ T cells from blood. The receptors stem from a woman aged 25 to 39 in good health. Each CDR3 is given with its conserved first and last residue. The order of the fields is V gene, D gene, clone size, J gene, CDR3 protein, CDR3 DNA. The D gene is left open where the match is weak. Rows may omit the clone size; those that give it use once, few, many or a size class.

TRBV18	NA	few	TRBJ2-3	CASSPTGTDTQYF	TGTGCCAGCTCACCTACTGGCACAGATACGCAGTATTTT
TRBV30	TRBD1	NA	TRBJ1-1	CAWSGTGLRAGAFF	TGTGCCTGGAGCGGGACAGGGTTAAGGGCTGGAGCTTTCTTT
TRBV5-1	NA	few	TRBJ2-1	CASSLGDGGKFYNEQFF	TGCGCCAGCAGCTTGGGAGACGGAGGGAAGTTCTACAATGAGCAGTTCTTC
TRBV14	TRBD2	NA	TRBJ2-5	CASSRTSGRAGETQYF	TGTGCCAGCAGCCGGACTAGCGGGAGGGCCGGAGAGACCCAGTACTTC
TRBV28	NA	NA	TRBJ1-1	CASINDWADNTEAFF	TGTGCCAGCATCAACGATTGGGCAGACAACACTGAAGCTTTCTTT
TRBV23-1	NA	NA	TRBJ2-7	CASSHDRDTPYEQYF	TGCGCCAGCAGTCACGACCGGGACACCCCCTACGAGCAGTACTTC
TRBV9	TRBD2	few	TRBJ2-1	CASSFGTRFGGEQFF	TGTGCCAGCAGCTTTGGGACCAGGTTCGGGGGGGAGCAGTTCTTC
TRBV25-1	TRBD2	few	TRBJ2-1	CASSDNILAGGYNEQFF	TGTGCCAGCAGTGACAATATTTTAGCGGGAGGGTACAATGAGCAGTTCTTC
TRBV29-1	NA	few	TRBJ1-5	CSVALGGPDQPQHF	TGCAGCGTCGCCTTGGGGGGACCAGATCAGCCCCAGCATTTT
TRBV11-3	NA	once	TRBJ2-7	CASSYPLWLLGRGSYEQYF	TGTGCCAGCAGCTATCCGTTGTGGCTTTTAGGAAGGGGATCCTACGAGCAGTACTTC
TRBV5-4	TRBD2	NA	TRBJ2-3	CASSPSGLAGGTDTQYF	TGTGCCAGCAGCCCCTCGGGACTAGCGGGAGGGACAGATACGCAGTATTTT
TRBV7-8	NA	NA	TRBJ2-1	CASSLPGGSRVHNEQFF	TGTGCCAGCAGCTTACCAGGGGGGAGCCGCGTTCACAATGAGCAGTTCTTC
TRBV7-3	TRBD2	few	TRBJ2-1	CASSALGTSIYNEQFF	TGTGCCAGCAGCGCGCTGGGGACTAGTATCTACAATGAGCAGTTCTTC
TRBV10-3	TRBD2	NA	TRBJ2-1	CAIAGLEGVSEQFF	TGTGCCATCGCGGGACTAGAGGGAGTGTCTGAGCAGTTCTTC
TRBV10-3	TRBD1	few	TRBJ2-7	CAISGGGQGGYEQYF	TGTGCCATCAGTGGAGGCGGACAGGGGGGCTACGAGCAGTACTTC